These 29 T cell receptor beta chains were all obtained from the same sample, sequenced in a study of beta chain features in type 1 diabetes. Expressed TCRB transcripts were sequenced because the isolated RNA had all been reverse transcribed beforehand. Profiled with immunoSEQ multiplex PCR; TCRdb holds only in-frame clones, not every one. This sample has 140,000 to 150,000 clones; about 50% occur once, and the top ten carry around 0.39%. Sample: Tregs from blood. These receptors originate from a man younger than 35 in good health.

This chain links TRBV11-1 with TRBJ2-1, with TRBD1 matching over 9 bases. Germline V gives CDR1 SGHAT, CDR2 FQDESV (reference sequence). The V gene end was trimmed by 4 bases and the J gene end by 8 bases; junction bases not matched to a gene: 12. The CDR3 has 16 amino acids. The CDR3 DNA reads as TGTGCCAGCAGCTCCCCATACAGGGGGCATTATGATGAGCAGTTCTTC. Translated: CASSSPYRGHYDEQFF.

The chain joins TRBV9 to TRBJ1-1; a weak D match, TRBD1 (5 bases). Trimming removed 3 bases at V and 3 bases at J, with 18 bases between. This CDR3 has 16 amino acids. Germline-derived CDR1 and CDR2 are SGDLS and YYNGEE. CDR3 amino acids: CASSAHPGELDTEAFF. CDR3 in DNA: TGTGCCAGCAGCGCTCATCCGGGGGAATTGGACACTGAAGCTTTCTTT.

V usage is TRBV29-1 and J usage is TRBJ1-1; D unresolved. This CDR3 has 11 amino acids. V was trimmed by 5 bases and J by 2 bases, leaving 6 bases between them. Germline V CDR1 and CDR2: SQVTM, ANQGSEA. CDR3 residues: CSVTRNTEAFF. For the CDR3, the DNA is TGCAGCGTTACACGTAACACTGAAGCTTTCTTT.

The chain uses TRBV7-6 and TRBJ2-7; TRBD1 might be the D (6 bases). The CDR3 length is 12 residues. Germline lookup yields CDR1 SGHVS and CDR2 FNYEAQ. Trimming took off 5 bases at V and 6 bases at J, with 11 bases between the two ends. The CDR3 coding sequence is TGTGCCAGCAGCGTACAGGGAAGCGAGCAGTACTTC. Translating gives CASSVQGSEQYF.

This clone appeared once. The V call is TRBV2, the J call TRBJ2-6; D might be TRBD1 (6 bases). Germline-derived CDR1 and CDR2 are SNHLY and FYNNEI. The CDR3 length is 16 residues. With 5 bases removed from V and 2 bases from J, the gap between germline ends came to 13 bases. The CDR3 sequence: CASSSGQKPGANVLTF. The CDR3 DNA sequence: TGTGCCAGCAGTTCCGGACAGAAGCCTGGGGCCAACGTCCTGACTTTC.

This rearrangement joins TRBV9 to TRBJ2-3; D may be TRBD2 (5 bases). This CDR3 comprises 16 residues. Germline V gives CDR1 SGDLS, CDR2 YYNGEE. V was cut by 0 bases and J by 7 bases, with 18 bases left in between. The CDR3 bases are TGTGCCAGCAGCGTAGGTCTAGCACAAGGCTTGAATACGCAGTATTTT. Encoded protein: CASSVGLAQGLNTQYF. The variable domain in full, with the rest retrieved from reference TRBV9 and TRBJ2-3, is DSGVTQTPKHLITATGQRVTLRCSPRSGDLSVYWYQQSLDQGLQFLIQYYNGEERAKGNILERFSAQQFPDLHSELNLSSLELGDSALYFCASSVGLAQGLNTQYFGPGTRLTVL.

The chain links TRBV6-5 to TRBJ2-5; 9 bases align to TRBD1. The V gene end was trimmed by 2 bases and the J gene end by 3 bases; junction bases not matched to a gene: 4. Germline loops: CDR1 MNHEY, CDR2 SVGAGI. CDR3 length equals 15 residues. The CDR3 protein is CASSYGQGFEETQYF. As DNA, the CDR3 is TGTGCCAGCAGTTACGGACAGGGGTTTGAAGAGACCCAGTACTTC.

The chain is built from TRBV7-3 and TRBJ2-2; 8 positions match TRBD2. Germline V gene data show CDR1 as SGHTA and CDR2 as FQGTGA. The CDR3 totals 14 residues. With 5 bases clipped from V and 4 bases from J, the junction kept 3 bases outside the gene matches. The CDR3 sequence is CASSPGRGTGELFF. The CDR3 DNA reads as TGTGCCAGCAGCCCCGGGAGGGGCACCGGGGAGCTGTTTTTT.

This chain links TRBV10-2 with TRBJ2-7; TRBD1 matches 7 bases. Per germline, CDR1 WSHSY and CDR2 SAAADI. The V gene end was trimmed by 6 bases and the J gene end by 5 bases; junction bases not matched to a gene: 16. CDR3 length equals 16 residues. This CDR3 reads CASRDHPRQGSDEQYF. CDR3 DNA: TGCGCCAGCAGAGATCACCCCCGACAGGGCTCGGACGAGCAGTACTTC.

The chain combines TRBV27 with TRBJ2-1; 12 positions agree with TRBD1. The CDR3 extends over 16 amino acids. J lost 9 bases, V lost 6 bases, and 12 bases had no gene match. The germline V gene encodes CDR1 MNHEY and CDR2 SMNVEV (reference sequence). CDR3: CASSRGRDRGLVEQFF. The DNA of the CDR3 is TGTGCCAGCAGCAGGGGGAGGGACAGGGGGCTCGTTGAGCAGTTCTTC.

V usage is TRBV5-1 and J usage is TRBJ2-7, with TRBD2 matching 8 bases. Germline loops: CDR1 SGHRS, CDR2 YFSETQ. The V gene end was trimmed by 0 bases and the J gene end by 2 bases; junction bases not matched to a gene: 4. CDR3 length: 15 amino acids. The DNA for the CDR3 is TGCGCCAGCAGCTTGGTTACTAGCGGAACCTACGAGCAGTACTTC. Translation gives CASSLVTSGTYEQYF.

This clone occurred a few times. The J gene is TRBJ2-1, the V gene TRBV7-2; 8 nucleotides agree with TRBD2. Trimming cost V 5 bases and J 5 bases; bases outside gene matches: 8. Germline values: CDR1 SGHTA, CDR2 FQGNSA. This CDR3 is built from 15 residues. DNA for the CDR3: TGTGCCAGCAGCCCGATAGCGGGACTCAACAATGAGCAGTTCTTC. This gives the protein CASSPIAGLNNEQFF.

Points on this clone: Compared with germline, one end of the junction differs, possibly owing to a read error. This chain joins TRBV5-1 and TRBJ2-3; 8 bases align to TRBD2. The length of the CDR3 is 13 residues. Germline values: CDR1 SGHRS, CDR2 YFSETQ. The CDR3 bases are TGCGTCAGCAGCTTCGGGGGGGCAGATACGCAGTATTTT. This encodes CVSSFGGADTQYF.

The chain links TRBV11-2 to TRBJ2-7; the D gene is possibly TRBD1 (5 bases). This CDR3 region has 13 residues. V was pared by 4 bases and J by 5 bases, with 12 bases between. In germline, CDR1 is SGHAT, CDR2 FQNNGV. CDR3 DNA: TGTGCCAGCAGCTCCGACAGAATCCACGAGCAGTACTTC. It is translated as CASSSDRIHEQYF.

The rearrangement joins TRBV28 to TRBJ2-1; 10 bases match TRBD2. The CDR3 has 13 residues. V shed 3 bases and J 12 bases; nucleotides not matched to a gene: 5. The germline CDR1 and CDR2 sequences are MDHEN and SYDVKM. This chain's CDR3 is CASSFSGGGGQFF. The CDR3 nucleotides are TGTGCCAGCAGTTTCAGCGGGGGGGGCGGGCAGTTCTTC.

The chain links TRBV15 to TRBJ2-1; perhaps TRBD1 as D (7 bases). This CDR3 has 17 amino acids. The ends were cut back, 3 bases at V and 4 bases at J, with 19 bases in the middle. Germline assignment: CDR1 LNHNV and CDR2 YYDKDF (reference sequence). Here the CDR3 DNA reads TGTGCCACCAGCAGCAGATACCGGGACAGCGGGTACAATGAGCAGTTCTTC. This sequence encodes CATSSRYRDSGYNEQFF.

The sample holds a few counts of this clone. The chain joins TRBV4-3 to TRBJ2-7; unclear D gene. This CDR3 has 14 residues. Trimming stripped 0 bases from V and 9 bases from J, with 15 bases between. Per germline, CDR1 LGHNA and CDR2 YSLEER. This CDR3 reads CASSQDPALTGQYF. The CDR3 DNA is TGCGCCAGCAGCCAAGACCCCGCGCTTACCGGGCAGTACTTC.

The gene calls are TRBV10-3 and TRBJ2-7; TRBD1 matches 11 bases. The CDR3 has 15 amino acids. With 4 bases clipped from V and 2 bases from J, the junction kept 4 bases outside the gene matches. Per the germline V gene, CDR1 is ENHRY and CDR2 is SYGVKD. As DNA, the CDR3 is TGTGCCATCAGTGGGGGGGGACAGGGGGCCTACGAGCAGTACTTC. This encodes CAISGGGQGAYEQYF.

This clone was recorded a few times. The V call is TRBV7-8, the J call TRBJ1-5; the D is unclear. The V end lost 6 bases, the J end lost 0 bases, and 15 bases lay between the germline ends. This CDR3 has 16 amino acids. Germline values: CDR1 SGHVS, CDR2 FQNEAQ. The CDR3 DNA sequence: TGTGCCAGCAGGCTCGGGGATTATTATAGCAATCAGCCCCAGCATTTT. Translated: CASRLGDYYSNQPQHF.

This clone came up once. The chain joins TRBV6-5 to TRBJ2-1; D is possibly TRBD2 (6 bases). Deletions cut 7 bases from V and 7 bases from J, with 17 bases between. This CDR3 contains 14 residues. Germline CDR1 reads MNHEY; CDR2 reads SVGAGI. CDR3 in DNA: TGTGCCAGCACCCCTGGCGGGGCGGGAAATGAGCAGTTCTTC. Translation gives CASTPGGAGNEQFF.

The table lists this clone with a few counts. J is TRBJ1-2 and V is TRBV11-1, with TRBD1 matching 7 bases. Germline CDR1 reads SGHAT; CDR2 reads FQDESV (reference sequence). With V trimmed by 0 bases and J by 7 bases, 2 bases remained unmatched. The CDR3 contains 13 residues. The CDR3 loop reads CASSLATGVGYTF. The CDR3 nucleotides read TGTGCCAGCAGCTTAGCCACAGGGGTTGGCTACACCTTC.

V and J are TRBV25-1 and TRBJ2-2; TRBD1 might be the D (6 bases). With 5 bases removed from V and 3 bases from J, the gap between germline ends came to 10 bases. CDR1 is MGHDK, CDR2 SYGVNS, per germline. The CDR3 contains 14 residues. The CDR3 protein is CASSRTVDTGELFF. As DNA, the CDR3 is TGTGCCAGCAGTCGGACAGTGGACACCGGGGAGCTGTTTTTT.

The chain links TRBV6-5 to TRBJ2-1, with TRBD2 matching over 10 bases. The CDR3 covers 14 residues. Per the germline V gene, CDR1 is MNHEY and CDR2 is SVGAGI. V trimming: 7 bases; J trimming: 8 bases; junction bases outside the gene matches: 8. In nucleotides, the CDR3 is TGTGCCAGCATTCGGCTAGCGGGAGATCATGAGCAGTTCTTC. Encoded protein: CASIRLAGDHEQFF.

The genes are TRBV5-3 and TRBJ2-1; 8 positions agree with TRBD1. TRBV5-3 is assigned to the ORF class and has an uncertain function. The CDR3 length is 15 residues. The trim removed 0 bases at V and 2 bases at J, leaving 1 base unmatched. In DNA, the CDR3 is TGTGCCAGAAGCTTGGGGACAGGGCCCTACAATGAGCAGTTCTTC. It yields the protein CARSLGTGPYNEQFF.

This clone was seen a few times. The chain uses TRBV7-8 and TRBJ2-6; 7 bases are a match to TRBD1. This CDR3 is built from 17 residues. Trimming removed 5 bases from V and 0 bases from J; junction bases left unmatched: 7. Germline V gene data show CDR1 as SGHVS and CDR2 as FQNEAQ. The CDR3 DNA reads TGTGCCAGCAGCCTAGGACAGGTACCCTCTGGGGCCAACGTCCTGACTTTC. This sequence encodes CASSLGQVPSGANVLTF.

The chain uses TRBV11-3 and TRBJ2-3, with D perhaps matching TRBD2 (6 bases). Germline V gene sequence: CDR1 SGHNT, CDR2 YENEEA. The V end was cut by 5 bases, the J end by 3 bases, with 21 bases between. The CDR3 is 17 amino acids. The CDR3 sequence is CASSPGIAVIHTDTQYF. The CDR3 DNA follows: TGTGCCAGCAGCCCCGGGATAGCGGTGATTCATACAGATACGCAGTATTTT.

The chain carries TRBV10-2 and TRBJ1-6; 12 nucleotides align to TRBD1. CDR1 is WSHSY and CDR2 is SAAADI in the germline V gene. The CDR3 contains 14 residues. V lost 5 bases to trimming and J lost 10 bases; unmatched junction nucleotides: 3. The DNA of the CDR3 is TGCGCCAGCAGTTACGGGACAGGGGGCTCACCCCTCCACTTT. Translating it yields CASSYGTGGSPLHF.

The chain uses TRBV10-1 and TRBJ1-1; perhaps TRBD1 as D (6 bases). CDR3 size: 15 residues. The germline V gene has CDR1 WNHNN and CDR2 SYGVQD (reference sequence). Trimming left V 2 bases short and J 0 bases short, with 10 bases between. This chain's CDR3 is CASSEERTVNTEAFF. The CDR3 DNA reads as TGCGCCAGCAGTGAGGAGAGGACAGTGAACACTGAAGCTTTCTTT.

This clone was seen a handful of times. The chain joins TRBV19 to TRBJ1-2; a weak D match, TRBD1 (5 bases). V lost 6 bases to trimming and J lost 1 base, with 18 bases between them. The length of the CDR3 is 16 residues. In germline, CDR1 is LNHDA, CDR2 SQIVND (reference sequence). The CDR3 coding sequence is TGTGCCAGTAGGAAATATACGGGACTGTATAACTATGGCTACACCTTC. It translates to CASRKYTGLYNYGYTF. Full variable domain (rest looked up from reference TRBV19 and TRBJ1-2): DGGITQSPKYLFRKEGQNVTLSCEQNLNHDAMYWYRQDPGQGLRLIYYSQIVNDFQKGDIAEGYSVSREKKESFPLTVTSAQKNPTAFYLCASRKYTGLYNYGYTFGSGTRLTVV.